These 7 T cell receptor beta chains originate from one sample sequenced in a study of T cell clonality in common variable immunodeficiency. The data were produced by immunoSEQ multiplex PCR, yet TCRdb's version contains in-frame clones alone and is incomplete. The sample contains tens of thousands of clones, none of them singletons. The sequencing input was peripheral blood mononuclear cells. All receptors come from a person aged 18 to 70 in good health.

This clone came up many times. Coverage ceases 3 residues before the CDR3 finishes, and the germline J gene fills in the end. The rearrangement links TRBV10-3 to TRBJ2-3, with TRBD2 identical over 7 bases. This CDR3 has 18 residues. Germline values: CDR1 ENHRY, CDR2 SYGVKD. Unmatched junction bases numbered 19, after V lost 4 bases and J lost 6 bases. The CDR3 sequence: CAISVPRAARGGPDTQYF. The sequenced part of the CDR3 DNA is TGTGCCATCAGTGTGCCACGGGCGGCTCGCGGGGGACCCGATACG.

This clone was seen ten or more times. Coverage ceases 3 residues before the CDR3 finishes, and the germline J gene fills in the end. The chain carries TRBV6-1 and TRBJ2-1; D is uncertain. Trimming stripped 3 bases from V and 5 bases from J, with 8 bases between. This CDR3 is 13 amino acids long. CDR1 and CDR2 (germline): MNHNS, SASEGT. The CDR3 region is CASSDSENNEQFF. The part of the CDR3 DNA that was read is TGTGCCAGCAGTGACAGTGAAAACAATGAG.

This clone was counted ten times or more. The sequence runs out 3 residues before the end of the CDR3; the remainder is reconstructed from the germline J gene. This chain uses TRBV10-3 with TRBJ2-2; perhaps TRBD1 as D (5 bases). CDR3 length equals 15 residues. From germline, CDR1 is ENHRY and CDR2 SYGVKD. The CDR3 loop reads CAIRGDSTTNEKLFF. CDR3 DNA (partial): TGTGCCATCAGGGGCGACAGTACAACTAATGAAAAG.

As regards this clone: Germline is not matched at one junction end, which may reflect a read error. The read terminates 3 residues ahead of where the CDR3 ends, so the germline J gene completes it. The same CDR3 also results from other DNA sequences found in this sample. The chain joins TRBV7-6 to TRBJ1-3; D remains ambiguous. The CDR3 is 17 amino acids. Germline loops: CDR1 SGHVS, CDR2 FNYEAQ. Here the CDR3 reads CASSLDRFGSSGNTIYF. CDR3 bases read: TGTGCCAGCAGCTTAGACCGTTTCGGTAGCTCTGGAAACACA.

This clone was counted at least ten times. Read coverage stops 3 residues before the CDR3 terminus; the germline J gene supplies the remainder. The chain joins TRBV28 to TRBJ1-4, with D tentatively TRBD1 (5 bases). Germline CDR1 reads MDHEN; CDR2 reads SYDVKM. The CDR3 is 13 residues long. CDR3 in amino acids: CASSLGLGGELFF. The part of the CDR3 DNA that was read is TGTGCCAGCAGTTTAGGGTTGGGAGGGGAA. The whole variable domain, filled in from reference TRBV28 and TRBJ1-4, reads DVKVTQSSRYLVKRTGEKVFLECVQDMDHENMFWYRQDPGLGLRLIYFSYDVKMKEKGDIPEGYSVSREKKERFSLILESASTNQTSMYLCASSLGLGGELFFGSGTQLSVL.

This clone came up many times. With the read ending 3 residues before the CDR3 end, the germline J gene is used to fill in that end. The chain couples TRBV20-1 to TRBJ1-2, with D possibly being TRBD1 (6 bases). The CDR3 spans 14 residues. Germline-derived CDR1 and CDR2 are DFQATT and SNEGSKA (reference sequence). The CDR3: CSARSQGWNYGYTF. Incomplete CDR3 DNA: TGCAGCGCAAGATCCCAGGGGTGGAACTATGGC.

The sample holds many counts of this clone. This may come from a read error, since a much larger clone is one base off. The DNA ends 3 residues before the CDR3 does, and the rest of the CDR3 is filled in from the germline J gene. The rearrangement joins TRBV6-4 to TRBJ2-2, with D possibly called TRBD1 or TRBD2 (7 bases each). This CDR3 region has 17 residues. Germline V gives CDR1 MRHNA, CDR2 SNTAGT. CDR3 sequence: CASSDLQGGGTNEKLFF. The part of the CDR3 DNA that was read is TGTGCCAGCAGTGACTTACAGGGAGGGGGCACTAATGAAAAG.